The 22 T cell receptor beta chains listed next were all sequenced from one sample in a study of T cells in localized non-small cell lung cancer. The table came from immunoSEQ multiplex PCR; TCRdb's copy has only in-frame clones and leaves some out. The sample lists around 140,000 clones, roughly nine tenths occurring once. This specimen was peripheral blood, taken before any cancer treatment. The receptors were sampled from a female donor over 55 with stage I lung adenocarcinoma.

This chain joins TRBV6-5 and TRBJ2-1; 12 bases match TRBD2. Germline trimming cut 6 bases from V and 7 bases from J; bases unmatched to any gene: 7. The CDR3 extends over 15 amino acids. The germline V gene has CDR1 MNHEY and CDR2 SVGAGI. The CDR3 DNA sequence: TGTGCCAGCAGCCCTAGCGGGAGGGCTGGTAATGAGCAGTTCTTC. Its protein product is CASSPSGRAGNEQFF.

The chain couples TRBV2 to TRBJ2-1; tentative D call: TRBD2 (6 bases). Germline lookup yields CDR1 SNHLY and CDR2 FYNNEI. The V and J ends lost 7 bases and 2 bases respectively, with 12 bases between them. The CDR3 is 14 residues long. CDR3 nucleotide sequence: TGTGCCAGCAAGGTTAGCGGACCCTACAATGAGCAGTTCTTC. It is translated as CASKVSGPYNEQFF.

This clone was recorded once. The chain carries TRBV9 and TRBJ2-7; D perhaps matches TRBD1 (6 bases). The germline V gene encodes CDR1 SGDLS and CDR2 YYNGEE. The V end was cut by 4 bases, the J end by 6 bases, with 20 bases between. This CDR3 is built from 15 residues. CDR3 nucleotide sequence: TGTGCCAGCAGCCCAAGGCAGGGGCCCCTACTCGAGCAGTACTTC. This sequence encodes CASSPRQGPLLEQYF.

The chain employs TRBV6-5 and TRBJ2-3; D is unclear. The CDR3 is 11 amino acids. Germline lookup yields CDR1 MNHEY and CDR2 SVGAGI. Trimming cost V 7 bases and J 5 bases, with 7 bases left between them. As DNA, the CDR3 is TGTGCCAGCAAACAAATAGATACGCAGTATTTT. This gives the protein CASKQIDTQYF.

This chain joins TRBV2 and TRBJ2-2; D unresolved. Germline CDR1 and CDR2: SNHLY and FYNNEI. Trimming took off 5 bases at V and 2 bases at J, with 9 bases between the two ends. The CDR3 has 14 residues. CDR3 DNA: TGTGCCAGCAGTATGAAGGTTAACACCGGGGAGCTGTTTTTT. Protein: CASSMKVNTGELFF. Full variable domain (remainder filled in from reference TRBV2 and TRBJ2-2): EPEVTQTPSHQVTQMGQEVILRCVPISNHLYFYWYRQILGQKVEFLVSFYNNEISEKSEIFDDQFSVERPDGSNFTLKIRSTKLEDSAMYFCASSMKVNTGELFFGEGSRLTVL.

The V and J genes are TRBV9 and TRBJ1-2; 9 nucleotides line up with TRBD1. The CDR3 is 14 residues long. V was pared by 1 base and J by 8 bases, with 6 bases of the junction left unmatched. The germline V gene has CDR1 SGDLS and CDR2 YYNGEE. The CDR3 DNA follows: TGTGCCAGCAGCGTACGGGACAGGGTAACCGGCTACACCTTC. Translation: CASSVRDRVTGYTF.

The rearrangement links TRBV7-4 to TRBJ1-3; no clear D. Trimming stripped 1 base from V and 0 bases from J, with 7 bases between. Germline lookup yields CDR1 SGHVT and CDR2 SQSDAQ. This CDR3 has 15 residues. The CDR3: CASSLVRGSGNTIYF. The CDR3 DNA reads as TGTGCCAGCAGCTTAGTTCGTGGCTCTGGAAACACCATATATTTT.

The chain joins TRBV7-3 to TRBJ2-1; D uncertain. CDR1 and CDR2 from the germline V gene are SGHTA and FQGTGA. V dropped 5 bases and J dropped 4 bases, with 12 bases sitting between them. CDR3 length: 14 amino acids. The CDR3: CASSRSSGYNEQFF. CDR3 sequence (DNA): TGTGCCAGCAGCCGGTCCAGTGGGTACAATGAGCAGTTCTTC.

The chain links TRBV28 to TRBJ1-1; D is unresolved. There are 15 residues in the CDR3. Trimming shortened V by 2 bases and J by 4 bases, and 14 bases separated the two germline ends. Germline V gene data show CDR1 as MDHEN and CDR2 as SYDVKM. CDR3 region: CASSLKRKSGTEAFF. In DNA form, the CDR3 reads TGTGCCAGCAGTTTAAAGAGGAAGTCGGGCACTGAAGCTTTCTTT.

The DNA of the CDR3 is TGCGCCAGCAGCTTTCAAAACGGGGACCAAGCTTTCTTT. Translated: CASSFQNGDQAFF. The genes are TRBV5-1 and TRBJ1-1, with D perhaps TRBD1 (5 bases). Germline assignment: CDR1 SGHRS and CDR2 YFSETQ. V shed 2 bases and J shed 9 bases, with 14 bases lying between them. The CDR3 totals 13 residues. Full variable domain (rest looked up from reference TRBV5-1 and TRBJ1-1): KAGVTQTPRYLIKTRGQQVTLSCSPISGHRSVSWYQQTPGQGLQFLFEYFSETQRNKGNFPGRFSGRQFSNSRSEMNVSTLELGDSALYLCASSFQNGDQAFFGQGTRLTVV.

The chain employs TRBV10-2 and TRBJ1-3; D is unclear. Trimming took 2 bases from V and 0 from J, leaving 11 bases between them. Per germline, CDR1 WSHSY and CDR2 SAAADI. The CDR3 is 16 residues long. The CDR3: CASSEEHPISGNTIYF. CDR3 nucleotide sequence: TGCGCCAGCAGTGAGGAACACCCCATCTCTGGAAACACCATATATTTT.

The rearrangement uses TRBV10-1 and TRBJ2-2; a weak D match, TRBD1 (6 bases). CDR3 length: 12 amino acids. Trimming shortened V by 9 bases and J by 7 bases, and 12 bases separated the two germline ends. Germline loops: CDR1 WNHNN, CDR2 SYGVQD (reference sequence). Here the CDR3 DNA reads TGCGCCAGTAACAGGGACGGCGGGGAGCTGTTTTTT. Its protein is CASNRDGGELFF.

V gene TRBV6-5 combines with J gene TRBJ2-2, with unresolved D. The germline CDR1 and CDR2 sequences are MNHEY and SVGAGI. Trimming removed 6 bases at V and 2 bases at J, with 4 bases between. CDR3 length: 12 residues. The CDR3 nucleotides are TGTGCCAGCAGCGATAACACCGGGGAGCTGTTTTTT. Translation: CASSDNTGELFF.

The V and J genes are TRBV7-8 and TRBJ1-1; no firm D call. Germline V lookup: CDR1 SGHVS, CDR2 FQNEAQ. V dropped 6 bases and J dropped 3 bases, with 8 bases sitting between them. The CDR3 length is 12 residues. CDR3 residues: CASSREDTEAFF. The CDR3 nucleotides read TGTGCCAGCAGTCGGGAGGACACTGAAGCTTTCTTT.

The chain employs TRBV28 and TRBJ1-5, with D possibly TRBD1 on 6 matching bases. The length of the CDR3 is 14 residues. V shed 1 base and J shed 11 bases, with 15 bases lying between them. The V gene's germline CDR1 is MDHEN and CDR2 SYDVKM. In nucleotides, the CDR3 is TGTGCCAGCAGTTTATCCAGGGGTCCAAGGGCCCAGCATTTT. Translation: CASSLSRGPRAQHF. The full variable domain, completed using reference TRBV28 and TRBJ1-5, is DVKVTQSSRYLVKRTGEKVFLECVQDMDHENMFWYRQDPGLGLRLIYFSYDVKMKEKGDIPEGYSVSREKKERFSLILESASTNQTSMYLCASSLSRGPRAQHFGDGTRLSIL.

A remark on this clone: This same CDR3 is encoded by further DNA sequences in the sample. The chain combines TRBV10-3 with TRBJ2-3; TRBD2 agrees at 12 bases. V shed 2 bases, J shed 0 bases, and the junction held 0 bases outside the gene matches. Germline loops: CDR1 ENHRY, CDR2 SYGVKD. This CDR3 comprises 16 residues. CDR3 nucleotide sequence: TGTGCCATCAGTGAGGGACTAGCGGGGAGCACAGATACGCAGTATTTT. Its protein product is CAISEGLAGSTDTQYF.

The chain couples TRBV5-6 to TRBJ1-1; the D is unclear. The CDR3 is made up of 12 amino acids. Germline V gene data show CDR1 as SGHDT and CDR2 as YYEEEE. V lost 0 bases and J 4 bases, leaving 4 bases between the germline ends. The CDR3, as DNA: TGTGCCAGCAGCTTGGAGGTCACTGAAGCTTTCTTT. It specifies CASSLEVTEAFF.

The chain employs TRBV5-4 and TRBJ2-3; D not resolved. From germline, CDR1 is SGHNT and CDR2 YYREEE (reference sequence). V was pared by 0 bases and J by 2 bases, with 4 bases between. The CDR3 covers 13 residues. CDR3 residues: CASSLVPTDTQYF. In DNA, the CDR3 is TGTGCCAGCAGCTTGGTACCCACAGATACGCAGTATTTT.

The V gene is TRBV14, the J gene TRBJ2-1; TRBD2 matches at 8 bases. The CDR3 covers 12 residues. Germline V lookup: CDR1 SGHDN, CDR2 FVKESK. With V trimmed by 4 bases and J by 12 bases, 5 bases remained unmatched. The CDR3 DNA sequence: TGTGCCAGCAGCCGCCGGGAGGGCCGGCAGTTCTTC. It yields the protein CASSRREGRQFF.

The DNA for the CDR3 is TGTGCCAGCAGGGAGGAATTGGCCCTGAACACTGAAGCTTTCTTT. Translated: CASREELALNTEAFF. This chain connects TRBV7-9 to TRBJ1-1; D gene uncertain. The V and J ends lost 6 bases and 0 bases respectively, with 14 bases between them. This CDR3 comprises 15 residues. Germline-derived CDR1 and CDR2 are SEHNR and FQNEAQ (reference sequence).

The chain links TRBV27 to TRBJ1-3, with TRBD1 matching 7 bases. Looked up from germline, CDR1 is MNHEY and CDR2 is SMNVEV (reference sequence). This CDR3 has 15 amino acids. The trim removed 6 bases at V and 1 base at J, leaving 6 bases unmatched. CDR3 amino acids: CASSYTGESGNTIYF. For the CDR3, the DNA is TGTGCCAGCAGCTACACAGGGGAATCTGGAAACACCATATATTTT.

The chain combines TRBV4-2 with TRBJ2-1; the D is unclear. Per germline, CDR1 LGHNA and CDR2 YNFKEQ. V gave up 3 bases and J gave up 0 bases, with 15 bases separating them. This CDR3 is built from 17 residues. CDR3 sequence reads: CASSHENSGSSYNEQFF. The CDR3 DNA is TGTGCCAGCAGCCATGAGAATTCGGGTAGCTCCTACAATGAGCAGTTCTTC.